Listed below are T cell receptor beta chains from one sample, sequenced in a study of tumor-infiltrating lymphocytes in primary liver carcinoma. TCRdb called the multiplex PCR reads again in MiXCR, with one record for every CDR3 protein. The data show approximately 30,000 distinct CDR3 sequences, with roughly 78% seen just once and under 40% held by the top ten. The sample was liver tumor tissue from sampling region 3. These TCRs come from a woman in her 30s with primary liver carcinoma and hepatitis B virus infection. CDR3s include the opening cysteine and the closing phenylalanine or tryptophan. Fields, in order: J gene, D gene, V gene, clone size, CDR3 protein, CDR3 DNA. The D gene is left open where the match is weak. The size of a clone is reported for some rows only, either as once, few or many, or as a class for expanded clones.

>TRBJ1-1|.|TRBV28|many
CASSFHSRGNTEAFF
TGTGCCAGCAGTTTTCATTCTAGGGGGAACACTGAAGCTTTCTTT
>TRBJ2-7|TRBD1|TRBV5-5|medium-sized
CASSLKDRAHSSYEQYF
TGTGCCAGCAGCTTGAAGGACAGGGCGCACAGCTCCTACGAGCAGTACTTC
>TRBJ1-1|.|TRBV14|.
CASSQDEGYGFF
TGTGCCAGCAGCCAGGATGAGGGGTACGGTTTCTTT
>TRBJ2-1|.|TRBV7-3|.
CGSSLTRGTNNEQFF
TGTGGCAGCAGCTTGACTAGAGGGACGAACAATGAGCAGTTCTTC
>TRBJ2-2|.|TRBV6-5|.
CASSPRAGFTRELFF
TGTGCCAGCAGTCCGCGTGCAGGGTTCACCAGGGAGCTGTTTTTT
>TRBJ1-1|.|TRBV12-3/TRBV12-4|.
CASSQVPQGKGGAEAFF
TGTGCCAGCAGTCAAGTACCCCAGGGGAAGGGGGGCGCTGAAGCTTTCTTT
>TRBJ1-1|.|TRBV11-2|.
CASRQRENAEAFF
TGTGCCAGCAGACAGCGGGAGAACGCTGAAGCTTTCTTT
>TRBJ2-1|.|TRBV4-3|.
CSISQDAGSSYNELFF
TGTTCCATCAGTCAAGATGCGGGAAGCTCCTACAATGAGCTGTTCTTC
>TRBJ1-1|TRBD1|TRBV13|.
CASRTGGANTETLF
TGTGCCAGCAGGACAGGGGGTGCTAACACTGAAACTCTCTTT
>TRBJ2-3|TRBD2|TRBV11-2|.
CARSHRGSGSLTDTRYF
TGTGCCAGGAGCCATCGAGGGAGCGGGAGCCTCACAGATACACGGTATTTT
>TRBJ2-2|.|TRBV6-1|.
CACSETLPGGAANTGELSF
TGTGCCTGCAGTGAAACCCTTCCCGGGGGCGCCGCGAACACCGGGGAGCTGTCCTTT
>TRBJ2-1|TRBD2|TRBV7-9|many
CASSLRTSGGNEQFF
TGTGCCAGCAGCCTTAGGACTAGCGGGGGGAATGAGCAGTTCTTC
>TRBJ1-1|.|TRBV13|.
CANSLGGFGIGGIEAFF
TGTGCCAACAGCTTAGGAGGGTTTGGTATTGGTGGCATTGAAGCTTTCTTT
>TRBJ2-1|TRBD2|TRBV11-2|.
CASRTTSGKAGNEQFF
TGTGCCAGCAGGACTACTAGCGGGAAGGCCGGCAATGAGCAGTTCTTC
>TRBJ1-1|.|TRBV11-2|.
CASSTRDGGRKRWSNTEAFF
TGTGCCAGCAGCACTCGGGACGGGGGGCGCAAGAGGTGGAGTAACACAGAAGCTTTCTTT
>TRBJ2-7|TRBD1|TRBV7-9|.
CASTPDRGRSDEQYF
TGTGCCAGCACCCCTGACAGGGGGCGCTCGGACGAGCAGTACTTC
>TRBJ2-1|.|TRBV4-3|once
CASSQTELVNGQSF
TGCGCCAGCAGCCAGACAGAGTTGGTCAATGGGCAGTCCTTC
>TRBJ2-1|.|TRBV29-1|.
CNALRNYNDQFF
TGCAACGCCCTAAGGAACTACAATGACCAGTTCTTC
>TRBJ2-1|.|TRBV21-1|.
CAISKFLAGDNEQFF
TGTGCCATTAGCAAGTTTTTAGCGGGAGACAATGAGCAGTTCTTC
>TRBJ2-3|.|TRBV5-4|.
CASSNLAASGSRADTQYF
TGTGCCAGCAGTAACCTGGCGGCTAGTGGGAGTCGGGCAGATACGCAGTATTTT
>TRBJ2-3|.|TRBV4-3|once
CATRTRERESDTQYF
TGCGCTACCCGAACCCGGGAGAGGGAATCAGATACGCAGTATTTT
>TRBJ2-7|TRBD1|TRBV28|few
CASSSGTVYEQYF
TGTGCCAGCAGTTCAGGGACAGTCTACGAACAGTACTTC
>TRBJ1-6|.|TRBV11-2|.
CASSLDTNSPLHF
TGTGCCAGCAGCTTAGATACTAATTCACCCCTCCATTTT
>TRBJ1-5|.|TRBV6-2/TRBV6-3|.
CASSYRDNLPQHF
TGTGCCAGCAGTTACCGAGACAATCTGCCCCAGCACTTT
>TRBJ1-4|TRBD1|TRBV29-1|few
CSGMTGGNEKLFF
TGCAGCGGTATGACAGGGGGTAATGAAAAACTGTTTTTT
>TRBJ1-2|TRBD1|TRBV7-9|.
CANSFSGGDGYTF
TGTGCCAACAGCTTCTCAGGGGGGGATGGCTACACTTTC
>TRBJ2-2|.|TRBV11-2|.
CVSGLDRTGELFF
TGTGTCAGCGGCCTAGATAGGACTGGAGAGCTGTTTTTT
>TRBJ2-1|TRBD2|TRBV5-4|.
CANSFPSGRSPNKQFF
TGTGCCAACAGCTTCCCCAGCGGGAGGAGTCCGAATAAGCAGTTCTTC
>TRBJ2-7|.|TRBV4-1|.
CAGSQDRTSWWDEQYF
TGCGCCGGCAGCCAAGATCGTACCAGCTGGTGGGACGAGCAGTACTTC
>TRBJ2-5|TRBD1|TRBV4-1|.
CASSPQGQGIETQYF
TGCGCCAGCAGCCCCCAGGGACAGGGGATTGAGACCCAGTACTTC
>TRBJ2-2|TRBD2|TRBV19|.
CASGTGGFAGELFF
TGTGCCAGTGGGACGGGGGGTTTCGCCGGGGAGCTGTTTTTT
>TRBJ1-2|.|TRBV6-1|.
CVSSGRFLVLRSNYGYTF
TGTGTCAGCAGTGGACGGTTCTTGGTCCTTAGATCTAACTATGGCTACACCTTC
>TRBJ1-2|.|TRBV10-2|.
CANTQNNYGYTF
TGCGCCAACACCCAGAATAACTATGGCTACACCTTC
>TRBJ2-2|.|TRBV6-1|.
CASSETLSGGTANTGELFF
TGTGCCAGCAGTGAAACCCTTTCCGGGGGCACCGCGAACACCGGGGAGCTGTTCTTT
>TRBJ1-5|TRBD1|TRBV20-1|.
CSVRPSSDRGRQPQHF
TGCAGTGTTAGGCCTTCTTCGGACAGGGGCAGGCAGCCCCAGCATTTT
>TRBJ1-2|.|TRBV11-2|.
CASTFSQANYGNTF
TGTGCCAGCACCTTTTCACAGGCTAACTATGGCAACACCTTC
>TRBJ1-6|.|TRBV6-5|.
CANRERSAPLSPFHF
TGTGCCAACAGGGAAAGGAGTGCCCCCCTCTCACCCTTCCACTTT
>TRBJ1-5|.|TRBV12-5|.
CASGRGGTAVDSNQPQHF
TGTGCTAGTGGCCGAGGGGGGACGGCCGTGGATAGCAATCAGCCCCAGCATTTT
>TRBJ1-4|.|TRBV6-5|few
CVSRYSTTYWAVEKLFF
TGTGTCAGCAGGTACTCAACCACTTACTGGGCTGTAGAAAAACTGTTTTTT
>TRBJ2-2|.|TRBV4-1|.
CASSHEGLGNTGELFF
TGCGCCAGCAGCCATGAGGGGCTCGGGAACACCGGGGAGCTGTTTTTT
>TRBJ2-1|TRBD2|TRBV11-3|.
CASSRLAGWGHEEFF
TGTGCCAGCAGCCGACTAGCGGGGTGGGGGCATGAGGAGTTCTTC
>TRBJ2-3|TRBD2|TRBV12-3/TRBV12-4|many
CASSFGGSGTDTQYF
TGTGCCAGCAGTTTTGGCGGGAGTGGCACAGATACGCAGTATTTT